These 20 T cell receptor beta chains were all obtained from the same sample, sequenced in a study of shared clonotypes between healthy human individuals (dated by TCRdb to 2018 to 2020). Receptors were amplified or captured by the immunoSEQ multiplex PCR assay. This is the immuneACCESS table as TCRdb keeps it, with only in-frame sequences that have V and J called. A part of the clones is gone; compared with another copy, unresolved V genes explain less than half, and the rest is unexplained. The sample data list 2.3 million or so clones, and just over 90% of these were observed just once. The ten largest clones add up to about 0.41% of the sample. The specimen was naive CD4+ T cells from PBMCs. The sample's cell subset or site label is to be understood as: CD45RA+ positively selected. The source of these receptors is a man aged 18 to 29 in good health. Some clones in this sample may be carry-over from other donors' samples.

The chain employs TRBV7-2 and TRBJ1-5, with a possible D match to TRBD1 (5 bases). The CDR3 sequence is 14 residues long. CDR1 SGHTA and CDR2 FQGNSA come from the germline V gene. V lost 5 bases and J lost 4, with 12 bases in between. This chain's CDR3 is CASSPSRGNQPQHF. The CDR3 region has the DNA TGTGCCAGCAGCCCCTCTCGGGGGAATCAGCCCCAGCATTTT.

J is TRBJ2-7 and V is TRBV18; the D is unclear. V lost 0 bases and J lost 6, with 9 bases in between. From germline, CDR1 is KGHSH and CDR2 LQKENI. CDR3 length equals 13 residues. The DNA of the CDR3 is TGTGCCAGCTCACCACCCTCCTCAACCGAGCAGTACTTC. Amino acid sequence: CASSPPSSTEQYF.

The chain uses TRBV19 and TRBJ2-1; tentatively, D is TRBD1 (7 bases). Germline V lookup: CDR1 LNHDA, CDR2 SQIVND (reference sequence). Deletions cut 4 bases from V and 2 bases from J, with 12 bases between. This CDR3 contains 15 residues. The CDR3: CASSSWRGPYNEQFF. Written as DNA, the CDR3 is TGTGCCAGTAGTAGCTGGAGGGGGCCCTACAATGAGCAGTTCTTC.

V and J are TRBV11-3 and TRBJ2-6; D gene uncertain. The CDR3 contains 13 residues. The germline V and J ends were trimmed by 1 base and 6 bases, with 4 bases remaining between them. Germline V gene sequence: CDR1 SGHNT, CDR2 YENEEA. The CDR3 protein is CASSLGEANVLTF. The CDR3 DNA follows: TGTGCCAGCAGCTTAGGGGAGGCCAACGTCCTGACTTTC. Full variable domain (rest looked up from reference TRBV11-3 and TRBJ2-6): EAGVVQSPRYKIIEKKQPVAFWCNPISGHNTLYWYLQNLGQGPELLIRYENEEAVDDSQLPKDRFSAERLKGVDSTLKIQPAELGDSAVYLCASSLGEANVLTFGAGSRLTVL.

The chain combines TRBV5-1 with TRBJ2-1, with a tentative D call TRBD1 (7 bases). The CDR3 runs to 16 residues. Between the trimmed V and J ends, which lost 0 bases and 7 bases, there was a span of 17 bases. Germline V gene lookup returns CDR1 SGHRS and CDR2 YFSETQ. The CDR3 is CASSLEGGTAFNEQFF. Here the CDR3 DNA reads TGCGCCAGCAGCTTGGAAGGGGGGACAGCGTTTAATGAGCAGTTCTTC.

The chain carries TRBV28 and TRBJ1-2; the D is unclear. The CDR3 runs to 10 residues. Germline V CDR1 and CDR2: MDHEN, SYDVKM. V dropped 10 bases and J dropped 8 bases, with 11 bases sitting between them. The CDR3 here is CATSAYGYTF. CDR3 nucleotide sequence: TGTGCCACCTCAGCATACGGCTACACCTTC.

V and J are TRBV19 and TRBJ1-5; 8 bases align to TRBD1. The CDR3 is made up of 16 amino acids. Germline V gene lookup returns CDR1 LNHDA and CDR2 SQIVND (reference sequence). Losses at the gene ends were 3 bases for V and 3 bases for J; bases not matched to a gene: 7. CDR3 nucleotide sequence: TGTGCCAGTAGTATCGCCCAGGGGGCATACAATCAGCCCCAGCATTTT. It is translated as CASSIAQGAYNQPQHF.

The chain uses TRBV27 and TRBJ2-3; either TRBD1 or TRBD2 may fit D (5 bases each). This CDR3 contains 13 residues. Trimming stripped 6 bases from V and 10 bases from J, with 17 bases between. Germline V gene lookup returns CDR1 MNHEY and CDR2 SMNVEV (reference sequence). CDR3 DNA sequence: TGTGCCAGCAGCCAAGCCGGGACCCGAGCGCAGTATTTT. It yields the protein CASSQAGTRAQYF.

With respect to this clone: This same CDR3 is encoded by further DNA sequences in the sample. The chain recombines TRBV10-3 with TRBJ1-1; 8 bases fit TRBD1. The CDR3 loop spans 14 amino acids. CDR1 ENHRY and CDR2 SYGVKD come from the germline V gene. V trimming: 4 bases; J trimming: 2 bases; junction bases outside the gene matches: 3. DNA of the CDR3: TGTGCCATCAGTGGACAGGGGCTTAACACTGAAGCTTTCTTT. Translation gives CAISGQGLNTEAFF.

The V gene is TRBV30, the J gene TRBJ2-7, with a possible D match to TRBD1 (6 bases). Trimming pared 5 bases from V and 2 bases from J, leaving 16 bases between. Looked up from germline, CDR1 is GTSNPN and CDR2 is SVGIG (reference sequence). The CDR3 length is 14 residues. The CDR3 DNA sequence: TGTGCCTGGGATAGCGCGAGGGGGACCTACGAGCAGTACTTC. Its protein product is CAWDSARGTYEQYF.

The chain joins TRBV5-1 to TRBJ2-1; no firm D call. The CDR3 contains 15 residues. The V end lost 2 bases, the J end lost 0 bases, and 9 bases lay between the germline ends. Germline CDR1 reads SGHRS; CDR2 reads YFSETQ. The CDR3 here is CASSFTGISYNEQFF. CDR3 bases: TGCGCCAGCAGCTTTACTGGGATCTCCTACAATGAGCAGTTCTTC. The whole variable domain, filled in from reference TRBV5-1 and TRBJ2-1, reads KAGVTQTPRYLIKTRGQQVTLSCSPISGHRSVSWYQQTPGQGLQFLFEYFSETQRNKGNFPGRFSGRQFSNSRSEMNVSTLELGDSALYLCASSFTGISYNEQFFGPGTRLTVL.

This clone was observed once. The V gene is TRBV6-1, the J gene TRBJ2-3; 7 bases are a match to TRBD1. Germline-derived CDR1 and CDR2 are MNHNS and SASEGT. The CDR3 is 13 residues long. Trimming removed 6 bases from V and 3 bases from J; junction bases left unmatched: 3. The chain's CDR3 is CASRPTGTDTQYF. The CDR3 bases are TGTGCCAGCAGACCGACAGGGACAGATACGCAGTATTTT.

A single count supports this clone. Other DNA sequences from this sample encode an identical CDR3 as well. The rearrangement uses TRBV10-1 and TRBJ2-2; a possible D gene is TRBD2 (5 bases). V shed 2 bases and J shed 5 bases, with 6 bases lying between them. Looked up from germline, CDR1 is WNHNN and CDR2 is SYGVQD (reference sequence). The CDR3 runs 13 residues. CDR3 protein: CASSEEGTGELFF. In DNA form, the CDR3 reads TGCGCCAGCAGTGAGGAGGGTACCGGGGAGCTGTTTTTT.

The count of this clone is one. The chain couples TRBV10-3 to TRBJ2-2; 10 bases are a match to TRBD1. Germline CDR1 reads ENHRY; CDR2 reads SYGVKD. V shed 6 bases, J shed 4 bases, and the junction held 5 bases outside the gene matches. The CDR3 has 15 amino acids. Here the CDR3 DNA reads TGTGCCATCAGGGATAGGACAGGGGGCACCGGGGAGCTGTTTTTT. Encoded protein: CAIRDRTGGTGELFF.

The chain is built from TRBV2 and TRBJ2-5; D assignment may be TRBD1 or TRBD2 (5 bases each). CDR3 length: 13 amino acids. From germline, CDR1 is SNHLY and CDR2 FYNNEI. The V end was cut by 1 base, the J end by 5 bases, with 8 bases between. In DNA form, the CDR3 reads TGTGCCAGCAGTGAAGGGTGGGGGGAGACCCAGTACTTC. Encoded protein: CASSEGWGETQYF.

The chain is built from TRBV5-1 and TRBJ2-7; 9 bases align to TRBD1. The germline gives CDR1 SGHRS, CDR2 YFSETQ. V was pared by 2 bases and J by 2 bases, with 5 bases of the junction left unmatched. This CDR3 has 15 residues. CDR3 region: CASSFQGQGPYEQYF. DNA for the CDR3: TGCGCCAGCAGCTTCCAAGGACAGGGGCCCTACGAGCAGTACTTC.

This sequence joins TRBV6-5 and TRBJ1-4; 10 positions match TRBD1. This CDR3 has 14 residues. Trimming removed 9 bases from V and 7 bases from J; junction bases left unmatched: 8. Germline V gene data show CDR1 as MNHEY and CDR2 as SVGAGI. This CDR3 reads CASDRGRSTEKLFF. The CDR3 DNA reads as TGTGCCAGTGACAGGGGGCGCAGTACTGAAAAACTGTTTTTT.

The chain recombines TRBV30 with TRBJ1-2; D ambiguous. This CDR3 comprises 14 residues. The ends were cut back, 8 bases at V and 4 bases at J, with 20 bases in the middle. Germline V CDR1 and CDR2: GTSNPN, SVGIG (reference sequence). The CDR3 reads CAIHWEGLGYGYTF. CDR3 coding DNA: TGTGCCATTCATTGGGAAGGGTTAGGCTATGGCTACACCTTC.

The chain carries TRBV5-1 and TRBJ1-4, with D unresolved. The CDR3 is made up of 13 amino acids. The V end was cut by 4 bases, the J end by 4 bases, with 8 bases between. CDR1 and CDR2 from the germline V gene are SGHRS and YFSETQ. The CDR3 coding sequence is TGCGCCAGCAGCAGGATGTATAATGAAAAACTGTTTTTT. Amino acid sequence: CASSRMYNEKLFF.

The gene calls are TRBV12-5 and TRBJ2-2; D assignment may be TRBD1 or TRBD2 (6 bases each). Trimming shortened V by 4 bases and J by 6 bases, and 9 bases separated the two germline ends. The CDR3 contains 13 residues. CDR1 and CDR2 (germline): LGHNT, FRNRAP. CDR3 protein: CASGSRGAGELFF. The CDR3 DNA reads as TGTGCTAGTGGTTCAAGGGGGGCCGGGGAGCTGTTTTTT.